The clone carrying this T cell receptor (beta chain) was picked up a small number of times. The data were taken from a study of brain T cells in children with intractable seizures. Using immunoSEQ multiplex PCR, the repertoire was profiled, and TCRdb retains in-frame clones only, with some absent. Of about 80,000 clones detected, about 90% appear once; the ten largest clones hold around 24%. Before surgery, patients took at least one anti-epileptic drug. Germline values: CDR1 LGHNT, CDR2 FRNRAP. Trimming removed 3 bases from V and 1 base from J, with 6 bases in between. The CDR3 is made up of 13 amino acids.

The J gene is TRBJ1-2, the V gene TRBV12-5; D call uncertain. This specimen was peripheral blood, taken at surgery. The sequence derives from a girl aged 2 to 10 with Rasmussen encephalitis and intractable seizures. In DNA, the CDR3 is TGTGCTAGTGGTTTATCGGGTAACTATGGCTACACCTTC. Encoded protein: CASGLSGNYGYTF.